A single T cell receptor (beta chain) is shown here with its context. The antigen is not known. The repertoire was sequenced with immunoSEQ multiplex PCR; TCRdb's copy has only in-frame clones and lacks some. The sample holds just under 350,000 clones, more than 60% seen once. CDR1 LNHDA and CDR2 SQIVND come from the germline V gene (reference sequence). This CDR3 has 13 amino acids. The V end lost 6 bases, the J end lost 5 bases, and 14 bases lay between the germline ends. This entry belongs to a study of shared clonotypes between healthy human individuals. On the study more broadly: CD4 naive and memory got three plates each, CD8 naive two, CD8 memory one. Study-level results: What rarefaction showed was incomplete sorted-subset sequencing despite large depth.

Material: memory CD4+ T cells sorted from blood. Subset defined: CD45RA-negative fraction. V is TRBV19 and J is TRBJ2-7; D tentatively reads TRBD1 or TRBD2 (6 bases each). The TCR originated in a man aged 30 to 39 in good health. The CDR3 DNA reads TGTGCCAGTAGAATCCTCGGGGGCAACGAGCAGTACTTC. As protein: CASRILGGNEQYF. The complete variable domain, with remaining parts taken from reference TRBV19 and TRBJ2-7, reads DGGITQSPKYLFRKEGQNVTLSCEQNLNHDAMYWYRQDPGQGLRLIYYSQIVNDFQKGDIAEGYSVSREKKESFPLTVTSAQKNPTAFYLCASRILGGNEQYFGPGTRLTVT.